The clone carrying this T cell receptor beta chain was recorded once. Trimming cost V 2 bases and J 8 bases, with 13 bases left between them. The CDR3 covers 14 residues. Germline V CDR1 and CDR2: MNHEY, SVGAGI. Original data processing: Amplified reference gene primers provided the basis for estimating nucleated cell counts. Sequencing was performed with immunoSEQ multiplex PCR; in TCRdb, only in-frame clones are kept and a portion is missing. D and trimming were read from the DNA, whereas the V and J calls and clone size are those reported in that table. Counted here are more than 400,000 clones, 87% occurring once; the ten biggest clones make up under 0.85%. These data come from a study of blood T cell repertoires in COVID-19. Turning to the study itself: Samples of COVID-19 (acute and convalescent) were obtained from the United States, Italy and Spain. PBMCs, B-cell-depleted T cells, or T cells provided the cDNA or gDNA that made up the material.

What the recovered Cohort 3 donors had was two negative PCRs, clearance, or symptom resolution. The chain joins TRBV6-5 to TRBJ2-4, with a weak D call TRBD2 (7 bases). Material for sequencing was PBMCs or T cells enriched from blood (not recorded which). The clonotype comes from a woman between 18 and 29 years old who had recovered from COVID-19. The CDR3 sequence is CASSYEGGAHIQYF. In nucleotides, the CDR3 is TGTGCCAGCAGTTACGAAGGGGGGGCCCACATTCAGTACTTC.